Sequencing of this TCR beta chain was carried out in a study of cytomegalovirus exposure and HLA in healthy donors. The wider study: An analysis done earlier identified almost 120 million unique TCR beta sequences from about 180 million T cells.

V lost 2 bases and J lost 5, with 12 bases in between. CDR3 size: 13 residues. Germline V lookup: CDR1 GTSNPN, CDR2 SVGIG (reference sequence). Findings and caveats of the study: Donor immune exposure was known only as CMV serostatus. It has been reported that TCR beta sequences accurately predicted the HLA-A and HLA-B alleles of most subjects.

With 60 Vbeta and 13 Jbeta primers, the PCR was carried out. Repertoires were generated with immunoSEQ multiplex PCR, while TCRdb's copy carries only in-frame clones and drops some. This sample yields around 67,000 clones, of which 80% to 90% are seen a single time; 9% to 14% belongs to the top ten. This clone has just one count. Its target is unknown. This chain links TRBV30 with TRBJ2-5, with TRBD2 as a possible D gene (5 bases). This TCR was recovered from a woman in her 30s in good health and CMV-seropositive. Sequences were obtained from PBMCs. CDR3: CAWSRVGGETQYF. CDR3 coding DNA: TGTGCCTGGAGTCGGGTAGGCGGGGAGACCCAGTACTTC.